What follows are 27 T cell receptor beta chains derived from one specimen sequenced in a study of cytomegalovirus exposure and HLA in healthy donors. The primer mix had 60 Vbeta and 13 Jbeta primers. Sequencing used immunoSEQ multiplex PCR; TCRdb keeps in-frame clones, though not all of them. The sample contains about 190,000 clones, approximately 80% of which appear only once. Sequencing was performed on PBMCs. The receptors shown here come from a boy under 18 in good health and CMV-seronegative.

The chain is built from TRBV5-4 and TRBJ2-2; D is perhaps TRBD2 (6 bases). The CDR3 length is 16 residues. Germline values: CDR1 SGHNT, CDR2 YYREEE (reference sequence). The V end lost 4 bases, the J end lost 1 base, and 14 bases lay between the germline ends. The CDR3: CASSVGTRRNTGELFF. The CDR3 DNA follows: TGTGCCAGCAGCGTAGGGACTCGACGGAACACCGGGGAGCTGTTTTTT.

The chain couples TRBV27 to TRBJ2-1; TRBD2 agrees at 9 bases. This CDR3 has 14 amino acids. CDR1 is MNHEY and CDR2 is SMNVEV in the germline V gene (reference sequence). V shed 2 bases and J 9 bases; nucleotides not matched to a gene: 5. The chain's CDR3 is CASSLIAGVSEQFF. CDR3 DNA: TGTGCCAGCAGTTTAATAGCGGGAGTGAGTGAGCAGTTCTTC.

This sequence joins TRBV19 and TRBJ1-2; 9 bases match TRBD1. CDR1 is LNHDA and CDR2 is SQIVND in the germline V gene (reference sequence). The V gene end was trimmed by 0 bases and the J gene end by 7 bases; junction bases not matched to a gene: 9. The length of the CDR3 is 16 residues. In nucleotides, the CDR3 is TGTGCCAGTAGTATAGAGGGCTGGGGACAGGGCAGTGGCTACACCTTC. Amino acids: CASSIEGWGQGSGYTF.

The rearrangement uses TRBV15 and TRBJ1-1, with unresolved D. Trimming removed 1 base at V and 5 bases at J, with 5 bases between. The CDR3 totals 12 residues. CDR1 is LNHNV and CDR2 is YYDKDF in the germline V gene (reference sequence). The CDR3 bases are TGTGCCACCAGCAGAGCGAGGACTGAAGCTTTCTTT. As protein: CATSRARTEAFF.

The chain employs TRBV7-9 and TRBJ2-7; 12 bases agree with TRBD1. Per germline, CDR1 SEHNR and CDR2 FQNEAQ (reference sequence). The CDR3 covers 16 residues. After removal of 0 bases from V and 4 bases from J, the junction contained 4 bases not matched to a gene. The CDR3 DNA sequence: TGTGCCAGCAGCTTAGCCGGGACAGGGGGCGGGTACGAGCAGTACTTC. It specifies CASSLAGTGGGYEQYF.

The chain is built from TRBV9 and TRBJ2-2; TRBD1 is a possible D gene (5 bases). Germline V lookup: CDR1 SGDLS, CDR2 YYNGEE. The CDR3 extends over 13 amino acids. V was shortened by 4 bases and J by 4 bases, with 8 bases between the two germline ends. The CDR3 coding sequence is TGTGCCAGCAGCTTTAGGGGCACCGGGGAGCTGTTTTTT. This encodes CASSFRGTGELFF.

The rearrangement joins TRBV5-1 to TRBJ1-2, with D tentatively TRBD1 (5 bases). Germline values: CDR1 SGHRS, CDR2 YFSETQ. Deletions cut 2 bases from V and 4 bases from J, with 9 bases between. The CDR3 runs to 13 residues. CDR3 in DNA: TGCGCCAGCAGCTTTGGGGACTTCTATGGCTACACCTTC. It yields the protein CASSFGDFYGYTF.

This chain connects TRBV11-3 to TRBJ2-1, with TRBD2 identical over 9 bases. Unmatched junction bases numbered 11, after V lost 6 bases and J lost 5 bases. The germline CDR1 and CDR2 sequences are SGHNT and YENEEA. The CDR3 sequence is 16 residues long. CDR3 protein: CASSPSGTNSHNEQFF. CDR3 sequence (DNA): TGTGCCAGCAGTCCTAGCGGGACAAACTCTCACAATGAGCAGTTCTTC.

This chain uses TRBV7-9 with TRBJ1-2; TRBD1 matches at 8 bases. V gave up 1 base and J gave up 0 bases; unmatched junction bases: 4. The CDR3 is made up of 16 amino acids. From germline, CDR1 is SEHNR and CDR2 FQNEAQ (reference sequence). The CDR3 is CASSLGATGANYGYTF. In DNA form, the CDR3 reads TGTGCCAGCAGCTTAGGCGCGACAGGGGCTAACTATGGCTACACCTTC. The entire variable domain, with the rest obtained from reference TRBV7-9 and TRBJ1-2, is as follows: DTGVSQNPRHKITKRGQNVTFRCDPISEHNRLYWYRQTLGQGPEFLTYFQNEAQLEKSRLLSDRFSAERPKGSFSTLEIQRTEQGDSAMYLCASSLGATGANYGYTFGSGTRLTVV.

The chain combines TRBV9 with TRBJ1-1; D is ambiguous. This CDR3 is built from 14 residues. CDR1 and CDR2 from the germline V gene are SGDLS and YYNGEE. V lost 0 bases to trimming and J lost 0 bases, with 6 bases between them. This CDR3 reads CASSVVSVNTEAFF. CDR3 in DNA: TGTGCCAGCAGCGTAGTATCGGTGAACACTGAAGCTTTCTTT.

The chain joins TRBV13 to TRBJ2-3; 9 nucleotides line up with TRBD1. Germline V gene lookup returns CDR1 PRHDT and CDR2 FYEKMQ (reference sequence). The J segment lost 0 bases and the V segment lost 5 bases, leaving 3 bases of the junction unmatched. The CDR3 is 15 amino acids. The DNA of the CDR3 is TGTGCCAGCAGCCCTGGGACAGGGAGCACAGATACGCAGTATTTT. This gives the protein CASSPGTGSTDTQYF.

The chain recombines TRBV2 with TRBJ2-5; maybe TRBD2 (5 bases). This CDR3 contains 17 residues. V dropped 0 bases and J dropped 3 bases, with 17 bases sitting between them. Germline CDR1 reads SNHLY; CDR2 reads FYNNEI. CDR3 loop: CASSEARVNSVKETQYF. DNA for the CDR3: TGTGCCAGCAGTGAAGCGCGGGTCAACAGCGTAAAAGAGACCCAGTACTTC. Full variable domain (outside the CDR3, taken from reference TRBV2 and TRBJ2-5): EPEVTQTPSHQVTQMGQEVILRCVPISNHLYFYWYRQILGQKVEFLVSFYNNEISEKSEIFDDQFSVERPDGSNFTLKIRSTKLEDSAMYFCASSEARVNSVKETQYFGPGTRLLVL.

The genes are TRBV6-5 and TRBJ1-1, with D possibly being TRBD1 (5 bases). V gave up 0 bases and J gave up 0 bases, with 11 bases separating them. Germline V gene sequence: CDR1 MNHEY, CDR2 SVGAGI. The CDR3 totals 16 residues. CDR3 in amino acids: CASSYSRGQLNTEAFF. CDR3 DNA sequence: TGTGCCAGCAGTTACTCGCGCGGACAACTGAACACTGAAGCTTTCTTT.

The CDR3 nucleotides are TGTGCCAGTAGTACTGCCGGGACTAGCCGCTACAATGAGCAGTTCTTC. Its protein product is CASSTAGTSRYNEQFF. The rearrangement uses TRBV19 and TRBJ2-1, with TRBD2 matching over 9 bases. The CDR3 loop spans 16 amino acids. Germline V lookup: CDR1 LNHDA, CDR2 SQIVND (reference sequence). After removal of 4 bases from V and 3 bases from J, the junction contained 7 bases not matched to a gene.

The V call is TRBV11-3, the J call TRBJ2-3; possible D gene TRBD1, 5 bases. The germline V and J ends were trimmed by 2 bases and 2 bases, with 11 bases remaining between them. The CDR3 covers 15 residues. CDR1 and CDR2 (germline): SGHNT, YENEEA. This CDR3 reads CASSLYGRVTDTQYF. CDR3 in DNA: TGTGCCAGCAGCTTATATGGCAGGGTCACAGATACGCAGTATTTT.

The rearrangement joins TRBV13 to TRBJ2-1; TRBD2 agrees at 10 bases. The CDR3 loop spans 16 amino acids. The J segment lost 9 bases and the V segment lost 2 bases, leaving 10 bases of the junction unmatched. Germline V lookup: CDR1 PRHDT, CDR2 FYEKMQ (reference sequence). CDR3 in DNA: TGTGCCAGCAGCTTACCCTGCCTAGCGGGAGTGTGTGAGCAGTTCTTC. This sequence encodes CASSLPCLAGVCEQFF.

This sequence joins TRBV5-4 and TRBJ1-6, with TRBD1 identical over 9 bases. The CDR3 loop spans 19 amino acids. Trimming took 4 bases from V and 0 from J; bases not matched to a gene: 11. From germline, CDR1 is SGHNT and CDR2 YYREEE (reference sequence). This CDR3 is CASSAGQGHPSSYNSPLHF. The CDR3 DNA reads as TGTGCCAGCAGCGCGGGACAGGGCCACCCGAGCTCCTATAATTCACCCCTCCACTTT.

CDR3 protein: CASSRGVWNTEAFF. The CDR3 coding sequence is TGTGCCAGTAGCCGGGGGGTTTGGAACACTGAAGCTTTCTTT. This chain uses TRBV19 with TRBJ1-1; D perhaps matches TRBD1 (5 bases). V lost 6 bases to trimming and J lost 1 base, with 12 bases between them. Looked up from germline, CDR1 is LNHDA and CDR2 is SQIVND (reference sequence). The CDR3 is 14 residues long. Supplemented by reference TRBV19 and TRBJ1-1, the full variable domain reads DGGITQSPKYLFRKEGQNVTLSCEQNLNHDAMYWYRQDPGQGLRLIYYSQIVNDFQKGDIAEGYSVSREKKESFPLTVTSAQKNPTAFYLCASSRGVWNTEAFFGQGTRLTVV.

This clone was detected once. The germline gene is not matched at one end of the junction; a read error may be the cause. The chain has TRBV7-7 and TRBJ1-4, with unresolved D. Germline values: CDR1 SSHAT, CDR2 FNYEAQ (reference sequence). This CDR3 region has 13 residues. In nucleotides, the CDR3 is TGTGCTAGCAGCTTTGCCGTGGGCGAAAAACTGTTTTTT. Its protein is CASSFAVGEKLFF.

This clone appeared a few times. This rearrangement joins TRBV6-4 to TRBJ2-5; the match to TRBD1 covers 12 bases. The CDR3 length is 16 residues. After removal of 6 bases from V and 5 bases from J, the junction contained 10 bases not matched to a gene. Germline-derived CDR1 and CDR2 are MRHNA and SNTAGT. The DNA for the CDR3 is TGTGCCAGCAGCCTCACCGGGACAGGGGGCGGCGAGACCCAGTACTTC. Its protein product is CASSLTGTGGGETQYF.

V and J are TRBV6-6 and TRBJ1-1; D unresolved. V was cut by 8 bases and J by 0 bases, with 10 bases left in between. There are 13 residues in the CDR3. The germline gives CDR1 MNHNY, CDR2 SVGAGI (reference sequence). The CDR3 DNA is TGTGCCAGCTCCCCCACGGTGAACACTGAAGCTTTCTTT. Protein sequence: CASSPTVNTEAFF.

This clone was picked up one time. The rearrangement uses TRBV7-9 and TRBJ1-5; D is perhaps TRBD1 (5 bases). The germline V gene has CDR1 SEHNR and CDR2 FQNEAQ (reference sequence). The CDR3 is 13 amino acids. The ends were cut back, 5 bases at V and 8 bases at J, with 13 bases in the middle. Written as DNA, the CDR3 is TGTGCCAGCAGCCTAAGTCCAGGGAAGCCCCAGCATTTT. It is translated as CASSLSPGKPQHF.

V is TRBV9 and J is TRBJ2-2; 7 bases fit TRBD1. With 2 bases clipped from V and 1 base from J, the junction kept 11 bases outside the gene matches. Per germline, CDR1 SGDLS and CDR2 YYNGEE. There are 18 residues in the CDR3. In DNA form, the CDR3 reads TGTGCCAGCAGCGTGAGCCGAACGACAGGGAAGAACACCGGGGAGCTGTTTTTT. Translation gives CASSVSRTTGKNTGELFF.

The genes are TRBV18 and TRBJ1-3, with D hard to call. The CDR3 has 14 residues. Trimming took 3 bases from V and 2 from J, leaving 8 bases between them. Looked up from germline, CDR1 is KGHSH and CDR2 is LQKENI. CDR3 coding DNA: TGTGCCAGCTCACCGAGCGGGACTGGAAACACCATATATTTT. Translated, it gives CASSPSGTGNTIYF.

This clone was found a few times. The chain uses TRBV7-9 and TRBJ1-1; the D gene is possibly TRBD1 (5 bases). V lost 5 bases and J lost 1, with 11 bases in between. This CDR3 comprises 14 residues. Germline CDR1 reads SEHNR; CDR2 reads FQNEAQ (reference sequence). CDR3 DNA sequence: TGTGCCAGCAGCCCTGGGGGGAGGAACACTGAAGCTTTCTTT. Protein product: CASSPGGRNTEAFF.

CDR3 amino acids: CASSGLGNEKLFF. The CDR3 coding sequence is TGTGCCAGCAGCGGGCTTGGTAATGAAAAACTGTTTTTT. The J gene is TRBJ1-4, the V gene TRBV7-9, with D hard to call. This CDR3 spans 13 amino acids. Trimming shortened V by 5 bases and J by 4 bases, and 8 bases separated the two germline ends. The germline gives CDR1 SEHNR, CDR2 FQNEAQ (reference sequence).

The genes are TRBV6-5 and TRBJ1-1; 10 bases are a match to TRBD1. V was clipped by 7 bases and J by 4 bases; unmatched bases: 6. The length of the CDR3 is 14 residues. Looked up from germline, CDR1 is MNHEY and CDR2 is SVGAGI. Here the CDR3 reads CASMRDRGVTEAFF. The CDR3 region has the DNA TGTGCCAGCATGCGGGACAGGGGTGTCACTGAAGCTTTCTTT.